This section outlines one TCR beta chain sequence together with its context. Its target is not known. The sample belongs to a study of response to subunit inactivated influenza vaccine. Germline V lookup: CDR1 SGHTA, CDR2 FQGNSA. Trimming shortened V by 5 bases and J by 0 bases, and 11 bases separated the two germline ends. This CDR3 contains 14 residues. Overall study results and limits: A suggestion made by the authors is that each seasonal influenza vaccination recruits few new T cells.

TCRdb re-called the RT-PCR reads with MiXCR, one entry per CDR3 protein. The data contain approximately 680,000 distinct CDR3 sequences, approximately 14% of them singletons. V gene TRBV7-2 combines with J gene TRBJ2-7; D ambiguous. The specimen comprised PBMCs from blood, sampled about 11 days after vaccination. This TCR derives from a man over 45 who received an inactivated influenza vaccine. The CDR3 region is CASSRIWNSYEQYF. In DNA form, the CDR3 reads TGTGCCAGCAGCCGCATTTGGAACTCCTACGAGCAGTACTTC.